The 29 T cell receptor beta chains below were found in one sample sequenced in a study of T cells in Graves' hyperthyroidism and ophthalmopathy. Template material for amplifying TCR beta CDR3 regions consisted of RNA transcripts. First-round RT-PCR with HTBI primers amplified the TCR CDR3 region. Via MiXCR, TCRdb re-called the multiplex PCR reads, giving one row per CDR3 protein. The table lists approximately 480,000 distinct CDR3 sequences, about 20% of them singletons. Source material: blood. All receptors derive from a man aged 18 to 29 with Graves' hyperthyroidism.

The CDR3 reads CSALGRDYEQYF. Here the CDR3 DNA reads TGCAGTGCTCTGGGCAGGGACTACGAGCAGTACTTC. The chain recombines TRBV20-1 with TRBJ2-7, with D tentatively TRBD1 (5 bases). The CDR3 length is 12 residues. V lost 5 bases, J lost 3 bases, and 11 bases lay in between. Germline V gene lookup returns CDR1 DFQATT and CDR2 SNEGSKA (reference sequence).

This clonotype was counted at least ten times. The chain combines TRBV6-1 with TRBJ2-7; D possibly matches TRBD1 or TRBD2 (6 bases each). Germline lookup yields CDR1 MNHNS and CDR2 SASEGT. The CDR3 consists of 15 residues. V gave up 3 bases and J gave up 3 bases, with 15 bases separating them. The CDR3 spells CASSDGGLGSYEQYF. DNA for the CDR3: TGTGCCAGCAGTGACGGGGGCCTGGGCAGCTACGAGCAGTACTTC.

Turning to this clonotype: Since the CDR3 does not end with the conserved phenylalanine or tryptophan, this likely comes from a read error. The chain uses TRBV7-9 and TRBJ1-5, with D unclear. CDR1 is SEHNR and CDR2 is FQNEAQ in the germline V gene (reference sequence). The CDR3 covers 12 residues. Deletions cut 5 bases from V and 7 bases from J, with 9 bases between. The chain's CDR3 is CASSAVGQPQHY. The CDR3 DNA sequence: TGTGCCAGCAGCGCAGTAGGGCAGCCCCAGCATTAT.

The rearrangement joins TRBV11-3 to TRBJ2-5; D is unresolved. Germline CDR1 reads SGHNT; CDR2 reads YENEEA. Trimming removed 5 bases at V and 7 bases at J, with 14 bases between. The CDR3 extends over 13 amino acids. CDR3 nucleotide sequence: TGTGCCAGCAGCCCCGCTGGTTCAGGGACCCAGTACTTC. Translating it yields CASSPAGSGTQYF.

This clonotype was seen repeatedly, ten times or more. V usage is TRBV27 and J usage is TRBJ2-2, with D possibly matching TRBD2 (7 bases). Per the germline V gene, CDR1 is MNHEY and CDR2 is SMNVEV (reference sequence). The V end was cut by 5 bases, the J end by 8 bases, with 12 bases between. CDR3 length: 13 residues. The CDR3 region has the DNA TGTGCCAGCAGTGGAGGGGGAGGGGGGGAGCTGTTTTTT. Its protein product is CASSGGGGGELFF.

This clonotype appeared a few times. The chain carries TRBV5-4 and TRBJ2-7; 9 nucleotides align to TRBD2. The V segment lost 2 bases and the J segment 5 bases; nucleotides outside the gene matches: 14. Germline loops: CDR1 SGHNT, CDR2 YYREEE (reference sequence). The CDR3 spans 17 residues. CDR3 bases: TGTGCCAGCAGCTTATTAAGGCGGGAGGGCCTACGGAACGAGCAGTACTTC. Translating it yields CASSLLRREGLRNEQYF.

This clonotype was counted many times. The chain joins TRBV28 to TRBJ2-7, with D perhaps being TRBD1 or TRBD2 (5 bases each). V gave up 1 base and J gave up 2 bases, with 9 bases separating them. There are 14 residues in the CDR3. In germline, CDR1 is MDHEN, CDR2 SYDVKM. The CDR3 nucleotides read TGTGCCAGCAGTTTATCAGGGACGCCCTACGAGCAGTACTTC. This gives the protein CASSLSGTPYEQYF.

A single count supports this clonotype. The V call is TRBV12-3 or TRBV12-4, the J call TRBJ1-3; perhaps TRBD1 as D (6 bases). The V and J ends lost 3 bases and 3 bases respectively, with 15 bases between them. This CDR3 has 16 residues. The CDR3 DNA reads TGTGCCAGCAGTTTCGCCACAGGGTACAGTGGAAACACCATATATTTT. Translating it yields CASSFATGYSGNTIYF.

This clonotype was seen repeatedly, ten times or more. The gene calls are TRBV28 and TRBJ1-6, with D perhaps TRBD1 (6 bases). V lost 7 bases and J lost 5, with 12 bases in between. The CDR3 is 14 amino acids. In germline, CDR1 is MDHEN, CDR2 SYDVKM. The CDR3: CASTGGANNSPLHF. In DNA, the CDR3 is TGTGCCAGCACGGGGGGGGCGAATAATTCACCCCTCCACTTT. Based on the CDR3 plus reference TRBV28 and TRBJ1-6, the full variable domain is DVKVTQSSRYLVKRTGEKVFLECVQDMDHENMFWYRQDPGLGLRLIYFSYDVKMKEKGDIPEGYSVSREKKERFSLILESASTNQTSMYLCASTGGANNSPLHFGNGTRLTVT.

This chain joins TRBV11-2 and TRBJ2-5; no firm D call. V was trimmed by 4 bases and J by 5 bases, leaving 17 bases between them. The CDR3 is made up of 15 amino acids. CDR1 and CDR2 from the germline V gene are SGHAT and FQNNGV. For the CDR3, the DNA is TGTGCCAGCAGCTCAGCAGCAGGACCCAGGGAGACCCAGTACTTC. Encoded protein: CASSSAAGPRETQYF.

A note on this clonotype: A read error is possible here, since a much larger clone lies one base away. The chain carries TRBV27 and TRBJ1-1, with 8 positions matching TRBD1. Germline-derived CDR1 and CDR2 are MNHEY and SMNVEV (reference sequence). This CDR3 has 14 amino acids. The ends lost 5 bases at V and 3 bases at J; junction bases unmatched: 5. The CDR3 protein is CASSPGGSDTEAFF. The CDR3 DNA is TGTGCCAGCAGTCCAGGGGGCTCGGACACTGAAGCTTTCTTT.

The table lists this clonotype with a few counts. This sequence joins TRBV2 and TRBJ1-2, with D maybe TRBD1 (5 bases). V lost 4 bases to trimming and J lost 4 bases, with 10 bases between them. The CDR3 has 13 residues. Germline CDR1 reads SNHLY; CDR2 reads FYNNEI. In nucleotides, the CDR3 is TGTGCCAGCAGTGGTGAGGGGACCTATGGCTACACCTTC. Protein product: CASSGEGTYGYTF.

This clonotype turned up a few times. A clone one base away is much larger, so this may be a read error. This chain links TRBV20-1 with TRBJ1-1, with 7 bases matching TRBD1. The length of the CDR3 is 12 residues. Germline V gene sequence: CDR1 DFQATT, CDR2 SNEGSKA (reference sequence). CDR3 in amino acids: CSAATGNTEACF. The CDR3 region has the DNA TGCAGTGCCGCGACAGGGAACACTGAAGCTTGCTTT.

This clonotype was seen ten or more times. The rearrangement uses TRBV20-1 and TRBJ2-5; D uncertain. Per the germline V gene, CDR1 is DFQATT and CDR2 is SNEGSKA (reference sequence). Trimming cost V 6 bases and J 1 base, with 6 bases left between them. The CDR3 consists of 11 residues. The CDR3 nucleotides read TGCAGTGCGGGCTTCCAAGAGACCCAGTACTTC. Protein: CSAGFQETQYF.

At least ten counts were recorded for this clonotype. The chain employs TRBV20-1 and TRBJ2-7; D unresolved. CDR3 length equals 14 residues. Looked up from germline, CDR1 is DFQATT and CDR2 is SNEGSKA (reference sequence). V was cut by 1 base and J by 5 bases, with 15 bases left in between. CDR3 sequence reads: CSARGVKVYDEQYF. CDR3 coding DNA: TGCAGTGCTAGAGGGGTCAAGGTATACGACGAGCAGTACTTC.

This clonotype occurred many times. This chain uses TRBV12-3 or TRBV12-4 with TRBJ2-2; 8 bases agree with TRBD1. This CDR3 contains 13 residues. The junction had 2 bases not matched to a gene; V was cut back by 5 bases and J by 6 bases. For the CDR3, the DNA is TGTGCCAGCAGTCTACAGGGGGCCGGGGAGCTGTTTTTT. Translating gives CASSLQGAGELFF.

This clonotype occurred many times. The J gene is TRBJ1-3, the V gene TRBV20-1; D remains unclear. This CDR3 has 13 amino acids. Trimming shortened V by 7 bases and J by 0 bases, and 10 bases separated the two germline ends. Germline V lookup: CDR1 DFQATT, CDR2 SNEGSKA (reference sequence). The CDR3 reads CSVPRHSGNTIYF. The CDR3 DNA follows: TGCAGTGTCCCCCGCCACTCTGGAAACACCATATATTTT.

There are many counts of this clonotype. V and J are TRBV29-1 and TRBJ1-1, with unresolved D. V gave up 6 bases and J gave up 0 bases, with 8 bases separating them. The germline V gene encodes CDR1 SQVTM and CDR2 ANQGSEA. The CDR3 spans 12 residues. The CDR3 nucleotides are TGCAGCGTCGAGGGAATGAACACTGAAGCTTTCTTT. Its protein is CSVEGMNTEAFF.

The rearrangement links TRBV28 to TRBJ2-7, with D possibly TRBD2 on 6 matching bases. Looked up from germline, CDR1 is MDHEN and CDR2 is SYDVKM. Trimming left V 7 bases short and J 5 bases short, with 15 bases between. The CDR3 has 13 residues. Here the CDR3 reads CASTLGGTNEQYF. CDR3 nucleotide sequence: TGTGCCAGCACCCTTGGAGGGACCAACGAGCAGTACTTC.

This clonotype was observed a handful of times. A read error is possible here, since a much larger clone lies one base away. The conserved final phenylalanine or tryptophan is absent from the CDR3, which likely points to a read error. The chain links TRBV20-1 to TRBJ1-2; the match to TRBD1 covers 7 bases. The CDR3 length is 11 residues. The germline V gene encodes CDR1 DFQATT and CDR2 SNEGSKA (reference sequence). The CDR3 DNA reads TGCAGGGCTAAGGGGGCGGATGGCTACACCCTC. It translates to CRAKGADGYTL.

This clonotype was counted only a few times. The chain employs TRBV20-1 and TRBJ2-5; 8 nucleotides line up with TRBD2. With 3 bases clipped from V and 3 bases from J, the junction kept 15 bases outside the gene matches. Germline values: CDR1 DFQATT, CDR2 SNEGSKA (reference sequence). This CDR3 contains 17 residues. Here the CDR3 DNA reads TGCAGTGCTAGTGGGGGGGGGAGACTAGCGCGGGAAGAGACCCAGTACTTC. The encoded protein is CSASGGGRLAREETQYF.

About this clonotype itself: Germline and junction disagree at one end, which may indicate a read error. CDR3 amino acids: CASSQRTGGRDQPQHF. CDR3 bases: TGCGCCAGCAGCCAGCGGACAGGGGGCCGGGATCAGCCCCAGCATTTT. V and J are TRBV9 and TRBJ1-5, with 11 bases identical to TRBD1. The CDR3 totals 16 residues. In germline, CDR1 is SGDLS, CDR2 YYNGEE.

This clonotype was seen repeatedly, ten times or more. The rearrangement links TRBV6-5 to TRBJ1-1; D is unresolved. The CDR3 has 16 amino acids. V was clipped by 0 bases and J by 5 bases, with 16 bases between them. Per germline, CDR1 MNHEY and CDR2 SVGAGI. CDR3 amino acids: CASSYSPLLGGTEAFF. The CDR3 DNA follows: TGTGCCAGCAGTTACTCCCCGCTTCTCGGAGGGACTGAAGCTTTCTTT.

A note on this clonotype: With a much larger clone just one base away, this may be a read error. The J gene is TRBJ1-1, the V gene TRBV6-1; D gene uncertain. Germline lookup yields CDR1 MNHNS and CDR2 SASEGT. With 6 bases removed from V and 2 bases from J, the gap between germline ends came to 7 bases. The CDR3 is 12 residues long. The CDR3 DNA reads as TGTGCCAGCAGAGGGATTAACACTGAAGCTTTCTTT. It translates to CASRGINTEAFF.

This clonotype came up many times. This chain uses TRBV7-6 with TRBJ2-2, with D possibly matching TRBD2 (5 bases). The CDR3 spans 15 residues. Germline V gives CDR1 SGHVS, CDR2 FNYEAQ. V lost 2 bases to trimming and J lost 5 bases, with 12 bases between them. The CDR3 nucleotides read TGTGCCAGCAGCTTACTAGCACGATCTACCGGGGAGCTGTTTTTT. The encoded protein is CASSLLARSTGELFF.

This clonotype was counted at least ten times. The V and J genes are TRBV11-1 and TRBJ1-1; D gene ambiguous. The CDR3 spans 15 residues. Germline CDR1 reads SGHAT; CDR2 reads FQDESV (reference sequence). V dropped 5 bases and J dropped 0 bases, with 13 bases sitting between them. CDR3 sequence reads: CASSHRGILNTEAFF. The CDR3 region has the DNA TGTGCCAGCAGCCACCGTGGGATTTTGAACACTGAAGCTTTCTTT.

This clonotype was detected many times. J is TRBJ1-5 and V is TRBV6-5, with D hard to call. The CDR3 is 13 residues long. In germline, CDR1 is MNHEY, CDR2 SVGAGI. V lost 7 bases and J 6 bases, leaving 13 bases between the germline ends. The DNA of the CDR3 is TGTGCCAGCACTAGCGAGAGGCGTCAGCCCCAGCATTTT. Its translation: CASTSERRQPQHF.

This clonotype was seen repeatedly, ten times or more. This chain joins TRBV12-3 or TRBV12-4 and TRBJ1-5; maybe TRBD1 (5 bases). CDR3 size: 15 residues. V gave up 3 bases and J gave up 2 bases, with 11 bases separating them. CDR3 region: CASSFWGIGNQPQHF. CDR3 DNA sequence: TGTGCCAGCAGTTTTTGGGGGATCGGCAATCAGCCCCAGCATTTT.

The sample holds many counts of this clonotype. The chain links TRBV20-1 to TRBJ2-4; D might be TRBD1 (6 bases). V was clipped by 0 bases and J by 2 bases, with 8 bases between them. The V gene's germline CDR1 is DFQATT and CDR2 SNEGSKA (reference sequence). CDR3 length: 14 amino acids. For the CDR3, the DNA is TGCAGTGCTAGAGACAGGGGAACCAAAAACATTCAGTACTTC. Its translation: CSARDRGTKNIQYF.